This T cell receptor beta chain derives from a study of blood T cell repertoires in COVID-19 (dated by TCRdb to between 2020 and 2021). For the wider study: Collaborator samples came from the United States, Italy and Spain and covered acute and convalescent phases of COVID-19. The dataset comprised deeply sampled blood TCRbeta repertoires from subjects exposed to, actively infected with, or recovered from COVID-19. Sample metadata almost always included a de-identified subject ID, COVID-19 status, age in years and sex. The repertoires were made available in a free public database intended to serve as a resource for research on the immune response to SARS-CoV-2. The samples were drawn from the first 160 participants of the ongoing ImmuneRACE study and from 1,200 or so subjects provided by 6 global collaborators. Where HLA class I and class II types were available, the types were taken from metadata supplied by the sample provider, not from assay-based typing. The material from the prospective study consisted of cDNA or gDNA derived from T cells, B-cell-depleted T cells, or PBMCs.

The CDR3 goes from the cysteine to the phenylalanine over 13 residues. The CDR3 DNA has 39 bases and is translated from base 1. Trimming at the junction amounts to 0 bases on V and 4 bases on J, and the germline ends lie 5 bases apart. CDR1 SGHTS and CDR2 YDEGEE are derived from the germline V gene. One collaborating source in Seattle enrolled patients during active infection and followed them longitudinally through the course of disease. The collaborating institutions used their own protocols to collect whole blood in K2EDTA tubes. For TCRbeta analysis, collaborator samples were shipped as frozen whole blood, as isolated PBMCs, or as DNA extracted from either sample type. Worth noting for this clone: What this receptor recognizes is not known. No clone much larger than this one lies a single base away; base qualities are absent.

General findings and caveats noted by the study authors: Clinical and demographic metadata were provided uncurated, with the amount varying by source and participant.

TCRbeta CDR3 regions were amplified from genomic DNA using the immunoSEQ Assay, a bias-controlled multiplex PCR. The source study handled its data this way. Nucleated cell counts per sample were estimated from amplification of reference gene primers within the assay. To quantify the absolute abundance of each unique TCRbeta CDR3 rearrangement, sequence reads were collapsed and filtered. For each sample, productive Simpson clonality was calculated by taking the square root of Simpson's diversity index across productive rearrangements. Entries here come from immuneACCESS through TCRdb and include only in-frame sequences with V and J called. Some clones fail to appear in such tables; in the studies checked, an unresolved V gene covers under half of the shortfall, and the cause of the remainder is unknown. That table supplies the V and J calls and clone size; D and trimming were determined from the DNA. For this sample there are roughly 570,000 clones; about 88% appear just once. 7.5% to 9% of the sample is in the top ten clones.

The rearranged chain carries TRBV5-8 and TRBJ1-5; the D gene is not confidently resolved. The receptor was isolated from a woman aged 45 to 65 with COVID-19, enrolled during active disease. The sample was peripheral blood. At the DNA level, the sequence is TGTGCCAGCAGCTTGGAGAGAAATCAGCCCCAGCATTTT. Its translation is CASSLERNQPQHF. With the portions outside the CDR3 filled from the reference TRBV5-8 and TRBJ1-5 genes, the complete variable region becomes EAGVTQSPTHLIKTRGQQATLRCSPISGHTSVYWYQQALGLGLQFLLWYDEGEERNRGNFPPRFSGRQFPNYSSELNVNALELEDSALYLCASSLERNQPQHFGDGTRLSIL.